The clone carrying this T cell receptor (beta chain) has ten or more counts. The data stem from a study of human T cells and chemical hapten exposure. Germline assignment: CDR1 GTSNPN and CDR2 SVGIG (reference sequence). This CDR3 spans 14 amino acids. V lost 5 bases to trimming and J lost 5 bases; unmatched junction nucleotides: 9. In the authors' workflow: Counting gave a median of around 90,000 TCRs per sample, with values ranging from about 23,224 to 700,000. TCRdb itself ran the RACE reads through MiXCR, one entry per CDR3 protein. None of the V and J calls come from the authors' own analysis; TCRdb made them. Of about 55,000 distinct CDR3 sequences listed, 8.5% to 10% were seen once; the top ten hold 8.5% to 10%. Regarding time point: pre-sensitization, week 0. The sample's treatment: therapeutic diphenylcyclopropenone sensitization with weekly scalp DPC. The authors extracted total RNA from unfractionated whole blood.

The sequenced sample was whole blood, obtained in connection with sensitization to the hapten diphenylcyclopropenone (DPC). This TCR was recovered from a woman younger than 45 with alopecia areata. Some clones in this sample may be carry-over from other donors' samples. The V call is TRBV30, the J call TRBJ2-1, with 7 positions matching TRBD1. The DNA of the CDR3 is TGTGCCTGGTCTGCCGGGACAGCCAACAATGAGCAGTTCTTC. Encoded protein: CAWSAGTANNEQFF.